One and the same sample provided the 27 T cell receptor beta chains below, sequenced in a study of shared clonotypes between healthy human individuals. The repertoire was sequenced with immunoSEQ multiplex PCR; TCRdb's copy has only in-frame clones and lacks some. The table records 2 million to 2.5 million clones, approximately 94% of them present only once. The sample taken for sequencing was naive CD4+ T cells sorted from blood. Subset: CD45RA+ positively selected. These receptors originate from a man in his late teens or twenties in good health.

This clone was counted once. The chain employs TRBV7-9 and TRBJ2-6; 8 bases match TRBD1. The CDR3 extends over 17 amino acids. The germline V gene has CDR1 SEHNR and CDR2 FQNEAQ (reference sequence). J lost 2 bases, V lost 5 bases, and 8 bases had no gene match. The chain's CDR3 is CASSPRDRPTGANVLTF. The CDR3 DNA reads TGTGCCAGCAGCCCCCGGGACAGGCCCACTGGGGCCAACGTCCTGACTTTC.

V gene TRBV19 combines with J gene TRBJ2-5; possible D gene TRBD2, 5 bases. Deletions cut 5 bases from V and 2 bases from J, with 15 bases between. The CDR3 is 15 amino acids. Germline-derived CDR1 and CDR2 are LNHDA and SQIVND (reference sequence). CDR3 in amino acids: CASSSVRGPQETQYF. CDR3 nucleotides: TGTGCCAGTAGTTCTGTAAGAGGGCCACAAGAGACCCAGTACTTC.

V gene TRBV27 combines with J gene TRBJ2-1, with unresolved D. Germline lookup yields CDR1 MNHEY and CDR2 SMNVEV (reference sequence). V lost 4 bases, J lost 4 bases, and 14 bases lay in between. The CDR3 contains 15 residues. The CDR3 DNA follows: TGTGCCAGCAGTTCAGCTCGAGGCATTTACAATGAGCAGTTCTTC. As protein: CASSSARGIYNEQFF.

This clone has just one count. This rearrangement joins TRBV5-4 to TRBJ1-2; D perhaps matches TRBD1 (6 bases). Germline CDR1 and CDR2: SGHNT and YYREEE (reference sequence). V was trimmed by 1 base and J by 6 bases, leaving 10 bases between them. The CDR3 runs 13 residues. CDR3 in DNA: TGTGCCAGCAGCTTGAGGGCAGGGGATGGCTACACCTTC. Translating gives CASSLRAGDGYTF.

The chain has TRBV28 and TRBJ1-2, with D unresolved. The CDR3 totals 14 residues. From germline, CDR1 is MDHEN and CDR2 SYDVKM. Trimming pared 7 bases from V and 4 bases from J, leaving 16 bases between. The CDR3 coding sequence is TGTGCCAGCACCCCTCCCCCCGGCGGCTATGGCTACACCTTC. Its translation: CASTPPPGGYGYTF.

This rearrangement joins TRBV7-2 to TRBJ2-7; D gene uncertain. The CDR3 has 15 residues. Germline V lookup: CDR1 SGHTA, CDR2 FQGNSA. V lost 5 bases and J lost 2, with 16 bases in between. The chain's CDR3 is CASSKSPEGAYEQYF. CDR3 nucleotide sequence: TGTGCCAGCAGCAAGAGCCCCGAAGGTGCCTACGAGCAGTACTTC.

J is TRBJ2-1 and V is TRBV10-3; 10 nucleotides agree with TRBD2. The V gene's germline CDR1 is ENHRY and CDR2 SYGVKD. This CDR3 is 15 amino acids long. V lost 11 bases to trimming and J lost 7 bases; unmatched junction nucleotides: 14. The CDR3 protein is CASAVASGSINEQFF. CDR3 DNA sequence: TGTGCCTCGGCGGTAGCTAGCGGGAGTATAAATGAGCAGTTCTTC.

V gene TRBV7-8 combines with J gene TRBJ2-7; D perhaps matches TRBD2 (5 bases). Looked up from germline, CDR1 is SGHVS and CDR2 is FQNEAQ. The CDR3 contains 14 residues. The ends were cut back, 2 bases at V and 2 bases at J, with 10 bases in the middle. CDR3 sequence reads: CASSLPRGPYEQYF. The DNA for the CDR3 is TGTGCCAGCAGCTTACCCCGGGGTCCCTACGAGCAGTACTTC.

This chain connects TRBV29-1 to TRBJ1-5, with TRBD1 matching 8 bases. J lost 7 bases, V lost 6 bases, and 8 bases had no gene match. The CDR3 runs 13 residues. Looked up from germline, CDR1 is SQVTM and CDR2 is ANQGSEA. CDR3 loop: CSVDGQGGQPQHF. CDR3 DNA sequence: TGCAGCGTGGACGGACAGGGAGGCCAGCCCCAGCATTTT. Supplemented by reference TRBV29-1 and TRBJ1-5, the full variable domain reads SAVISQKPSRDICQRGTSLTIQCQVDSQVTMMFWYRQQPGQSLTLIATANQGSEATYESGFVIDKFPISRPNLTFSTLTVSNMSPEDSSIYLCSVDGQGGQPQHFGDGTRLSIL.

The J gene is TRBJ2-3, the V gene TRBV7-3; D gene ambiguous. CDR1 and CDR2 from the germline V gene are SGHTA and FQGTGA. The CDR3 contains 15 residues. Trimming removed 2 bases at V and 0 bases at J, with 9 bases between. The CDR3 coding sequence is TGTGCCAGCAGCTTAGGTTCAGCTAGCACAGATACGCAGTATTTT. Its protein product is CASSLGSASTDTQYF.

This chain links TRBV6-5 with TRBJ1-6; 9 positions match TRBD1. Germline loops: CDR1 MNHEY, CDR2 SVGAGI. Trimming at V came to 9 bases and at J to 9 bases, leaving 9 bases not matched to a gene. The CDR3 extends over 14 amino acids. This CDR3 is CASQTGGSFSPLHF. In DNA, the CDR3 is TGTGCCAGTCAGACAGGGGGGAGTTTTTCACCCCTCCACTTT.

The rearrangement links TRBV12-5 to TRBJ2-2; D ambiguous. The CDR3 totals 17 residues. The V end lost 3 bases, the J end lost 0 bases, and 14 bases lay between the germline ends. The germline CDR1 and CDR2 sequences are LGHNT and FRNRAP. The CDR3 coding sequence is TGTGCTAGTGGTTTATTCGTCGTCGGCGCGAACACCGGGGAGCTGTTTTTT. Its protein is CASGLFVVGANTGELFF.

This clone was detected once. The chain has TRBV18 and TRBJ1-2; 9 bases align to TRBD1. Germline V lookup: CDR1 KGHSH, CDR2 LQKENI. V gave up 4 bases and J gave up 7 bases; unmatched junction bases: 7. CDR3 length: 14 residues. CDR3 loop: CASSLSGQGPGYTF. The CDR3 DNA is TGTGCCAGCTCACTCTCGGGACAGGGTCCTGGCTACACCTTC.

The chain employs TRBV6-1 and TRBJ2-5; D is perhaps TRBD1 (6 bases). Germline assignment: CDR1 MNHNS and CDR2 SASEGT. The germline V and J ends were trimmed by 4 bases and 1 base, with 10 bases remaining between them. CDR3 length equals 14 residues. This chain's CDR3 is CASSGDRTQETQYF. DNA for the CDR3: TGTGCCAGCAGTGGAGACAGGACCCAAGAGACCCAGTACTTC.

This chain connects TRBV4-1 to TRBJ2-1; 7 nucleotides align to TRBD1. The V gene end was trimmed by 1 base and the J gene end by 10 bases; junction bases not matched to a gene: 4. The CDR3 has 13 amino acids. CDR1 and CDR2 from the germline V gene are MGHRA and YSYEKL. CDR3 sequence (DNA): TGCGCCAGCAGCCAAGTCACAGGGGAAGAGCAGTTCTTC. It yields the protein CASSQVTGEEQFF.

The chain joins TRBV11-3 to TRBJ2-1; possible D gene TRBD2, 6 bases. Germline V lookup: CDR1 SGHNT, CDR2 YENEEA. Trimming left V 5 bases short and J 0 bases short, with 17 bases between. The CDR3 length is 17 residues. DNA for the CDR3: TGTGCCAGCAGCGGTCGGGACTCCCTCAGCTCCTACAATGAGCAGTTCTTC. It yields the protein CASSGRDSLSSYNEQFF.

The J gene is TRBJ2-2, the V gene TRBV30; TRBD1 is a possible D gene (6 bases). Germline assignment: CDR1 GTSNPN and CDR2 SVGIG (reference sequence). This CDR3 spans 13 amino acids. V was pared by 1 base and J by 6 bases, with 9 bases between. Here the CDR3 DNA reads TGTGCCTGGAGTGCAGGGGTTTCCGGGGAGCTGTTTTTT. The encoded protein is CAWSAGVSGELFF.

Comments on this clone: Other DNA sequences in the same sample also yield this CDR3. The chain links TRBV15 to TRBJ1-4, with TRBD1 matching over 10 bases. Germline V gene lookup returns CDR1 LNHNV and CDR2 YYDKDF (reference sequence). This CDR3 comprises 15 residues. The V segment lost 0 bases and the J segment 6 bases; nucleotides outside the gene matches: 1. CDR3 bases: TGTGCCACCAGCAGAGAGGGGACAGGGGATGAAAAACTGTTTTTT. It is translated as CATSREGTGDEKLFF.

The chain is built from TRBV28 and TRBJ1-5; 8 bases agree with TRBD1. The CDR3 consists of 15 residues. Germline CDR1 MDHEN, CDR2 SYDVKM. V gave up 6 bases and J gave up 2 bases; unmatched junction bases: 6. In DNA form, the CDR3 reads TGTGCCAGCAGCCGGTGGACAGGGCGCAATCAGCCCCAGCATTTT. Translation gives CASSRWTGRNQPQHF.

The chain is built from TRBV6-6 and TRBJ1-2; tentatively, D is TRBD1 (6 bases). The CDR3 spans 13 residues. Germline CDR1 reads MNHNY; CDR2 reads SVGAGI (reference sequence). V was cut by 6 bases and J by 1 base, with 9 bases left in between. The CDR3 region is CASRGGGNYGYTF. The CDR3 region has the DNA TGTGCCAGCAGAGGGGGGGGTAACTATGGCTACACCTTC.

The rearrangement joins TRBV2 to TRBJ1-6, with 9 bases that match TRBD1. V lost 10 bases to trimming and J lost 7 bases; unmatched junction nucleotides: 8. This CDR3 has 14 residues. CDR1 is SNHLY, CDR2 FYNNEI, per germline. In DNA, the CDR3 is TGTGCCATCCCGGGACAGGGACTCAATTCACCCCTCCACTTT. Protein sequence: CAIPGQGLNSPLHF.

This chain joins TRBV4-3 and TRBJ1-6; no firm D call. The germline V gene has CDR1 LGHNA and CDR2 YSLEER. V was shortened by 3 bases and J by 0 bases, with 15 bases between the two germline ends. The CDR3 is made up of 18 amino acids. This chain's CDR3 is CASSQSTASSSYNSPLHF. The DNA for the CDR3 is TGCGCCAGCAGCCAGTCGACCGCTTCTAGCTCCTATAATTCACCCCTCCACTTT.

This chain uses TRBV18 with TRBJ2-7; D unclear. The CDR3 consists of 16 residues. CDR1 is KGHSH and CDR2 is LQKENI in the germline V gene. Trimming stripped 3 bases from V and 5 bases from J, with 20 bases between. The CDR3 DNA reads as TGTGCCAGCTCACCCCCAAACGGTCAGATAGGTAACGAGCAGTACTTC. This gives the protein CASSPPNGQIGNEQYF.

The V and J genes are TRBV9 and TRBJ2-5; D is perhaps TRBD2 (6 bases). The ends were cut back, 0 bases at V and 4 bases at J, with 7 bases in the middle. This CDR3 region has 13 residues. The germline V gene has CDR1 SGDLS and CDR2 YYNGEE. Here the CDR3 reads CASSVVSGETQYF. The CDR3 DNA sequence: TGTGCCAGCAGCGTAGTTAGCGGAGAGACCCAGTACTTC. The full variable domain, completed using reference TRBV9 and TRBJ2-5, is DSGVTQTPKHLITATGQRVTLRCSPRSGDLSVYWYQQSLDQGLQFLIQYYNGEERAKGNILERFSAQQFPDLHSELNLSSLELGDSALYFCASSVVSGETQYFGPGTRLLVL.

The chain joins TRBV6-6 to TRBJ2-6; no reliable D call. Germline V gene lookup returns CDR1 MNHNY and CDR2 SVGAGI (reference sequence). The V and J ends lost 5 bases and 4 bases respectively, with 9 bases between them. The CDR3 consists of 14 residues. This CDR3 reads CASSPDRGANVLTF. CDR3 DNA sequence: TGTGCCAGCAGTCCCGACCGAGGGGCCAACGTCCTGACTTTC.

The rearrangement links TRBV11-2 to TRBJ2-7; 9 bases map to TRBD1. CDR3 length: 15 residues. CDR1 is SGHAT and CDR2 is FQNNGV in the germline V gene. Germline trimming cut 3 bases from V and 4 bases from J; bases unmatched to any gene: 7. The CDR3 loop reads CASSFPGQGLYEQYF. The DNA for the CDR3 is TGTGCCAGCAGCTTCCCGGGACAGGGTTTGTACGAGCAGTACTTC.

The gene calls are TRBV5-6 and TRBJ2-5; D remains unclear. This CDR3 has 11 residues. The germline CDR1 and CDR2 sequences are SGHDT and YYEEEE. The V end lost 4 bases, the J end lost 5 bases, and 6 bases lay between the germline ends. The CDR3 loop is CASSQRETQYF. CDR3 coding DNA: TGTGCCAGCAGCCAACGGGAGACCCAGTACTTC. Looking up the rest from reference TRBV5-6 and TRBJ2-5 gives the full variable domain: DAGVTQSPTHLIKTRGQQVTLRCSPKSGHDTVSWYQQALGQGPQFIFQYYEEEERQRGNFPDRFSGHQFPNYSSELNVNALLLGDSALYLCASSQRETQYFGPGTRLLVL.